This T cell receptor (beta chain) was retrieved from a study of T cells in Graves' hyperthyroidism and ophthalmopathy. Germline loops: CDR1 MNHEY, CDR2 SMNVEV (reference sequence). Germline trimming cut 3 bases from V and 2 bases from J; bases unmatched to any gene: 29. The CDR3 sequence is 24 residues long. Graves' hyperthyroidism without ophthalmopathy progression within 18 months was termed stable. In its sample, this clonotype was seen many times. The TCR beta CDR3 regions underwent amplification using RNA transcripts as the source. With the HTBI primer set, the TCR CDR3 went through a first round of RT-PCR. One entry per CDR3 protein, called by TCRdb with MiXCR from the multiplex PCR reads. The table includes hundreds of thousands of distinct CDR3 sequences, 11% to 15% detected once.

This clonotype originated in a woman under 30 with Graves' hyperthyroidism. The chain carries TRBV27 and TRBJ2-7; 12 nucleotides align to TRBD2. The sample consisted of blood. This CDR3 is CASSFPEGLLEETSGRQWPYEQYF. Here the CDR3 DNA reads TGTGCCAGCAGTTTCCCCGAGGGCCTTCTTGAAGAGACTAGCGGGAGACAGTGGCCCTACGAGCAGTACTTC.